This T cell receptor (beta chain) was identified in a study of T cell repertoires in cytomegalovirus infection (dated 2019 in TCRdb). A note on the overall study: The peptide stimulations were aimed at well-studied HLA-B-restricted epitopes as well as recently identified HLA-C-restricted CMV epitopes, whose presentation resists viral immunomodulation. Because public TCR beta signatures pointed to carriage of CMV infection together with the matching HLA type, the HLA type of each donor mattered for the analysis.

Details on this clonotype: Its cognate antigen has yet to be identified. No much larger clone is present one base from it, and per-base qualities are unavailable.

The treatment or condition label here, explained by the study, means: in vitro stimulation with specific CMV peptide epitopes to enrich CMV-specific T cells. General study outcomes and caveats: The ex vivo response was dominated by HLA-C-restricted CMV-specific TCR beta clonotypes, which also provided the single most frequent clonotype in two of eight donors. Cumulative frequency of public TCR beta family members discriminated carriers of CMV infection plus the relevant HLA type in this cohort and an independent approximately 340-donor cohort.

The listed sequencing device is Illumina HiSeq 1500. TCRdb itself trimmed the public reads at Q25 with fastp, ran MiXCR and retained productive beta chains. Rows are unified per CDR3 protein, each entry keeping the most common DNA and genes. This sample lists hundreds of thousands of distinct CDR3 sequences; 31% were detected once. Over 10% of the sample rests with the top ten. There are 15 amino acids in the CDR3, from cysteine to phenylalanine inclusive. Only the CDR3 portion is preserved as DNA: 45 bases, with reading frame beginning at the first base. From a lookup of the germline V gene (reference sequence), CDR1 and CDR2 are SEHNR and FQNEAQ. V ends up 3 bases short and J 7 bases short, with an unmatched junction base count of 12.

This clonotype originated in a human donor in good health (CMV status not recorded). Some clones in this sample may be carry-over from other donors' samples. The chain is made from TRBV7-9 and TRBJ2-7; 7 central nucleotides agree with TRBD2. Sequenced material: cultured CD8+ T cells from PBMCs, taken from culture after CMV antigen stimulation. The DNA sequence is given as TGTGCCAGCAGCTTCTCTCCGCGGGGGTCCAGGGAGCAGTACTTC. This encodes CASSFSPRGSREQYF.